This note documents a single T cell receptor beta chain sequence. The data were taken from a study of T cell responses to AZD1222 COVID-19 vaccine. The study pooled second doses at about 4 or about 12 weeks. Method: immunoSEQ multiplex PCR; TCRdb's copy keeps in-frame clones and lacks some. The table includes 110,000 or so clones, about 86% detected once. With 2 bases removed from V and 11 bases from J, the gap between germline ends came to 16 bases. CDR3 length equals 14 residues. Germline V lookup: CDR1 LGHNT, CDR2 FRNRAP. The receptor's source is an adult who received the AZD1222 COVID-19 vaccine. The material was peripheral blood, obtained 28 days after the second AZD1222 dose. The chain links TRBV12-5 to TRBJ2-4, with unresolved D. Written as DNA, the CDR3 is TGTGCTAGTGGTTTGTCTCGTAGCCCCAGCCTTCAGTACTTC. Translated: CASGLSRSPSLQYF.